A single T cell receptor (beta chain) is shown here with its context. Germline CDR1 reads SGHAT; CDR2 reads FQDESV (reference sequence). CDR3 size: 15 residues. V was cut by 5 bases and J by 0 bases, with 10 bases left in between. This specimen belongs to a study of T-cell memory formation after mild COVID-19. TCRdb passed the 5' RACE reads through MiXCR, listing each CDR3 protein once. The table has roughly 180,000 distinct CDR3 sequences, approximately 10% seen once. This chain links TRBV11-1 with TRBJ2-2; maybe TRBD2 (5 bases). The sequencing sample was made of PBMCs or a T cell subset sorted from them (not recorded which). This clonotype was sampled from a man aged 18 to 35 who had mild COVID-19 (a few samples of this study predate the infection). Cell type and time point are not known. CDR3 protein: CASSPAASNTGELFF. The CDR3 bases are TGTGCCAGCAGCCCAGCGGCGTCGAACACCGGGGAGCTGTTTTTT. The entire variable domain, with the rest obtained from reference TRBV11-1 and TRBJ2-2, is as follows: EAEVAQSPRYKITEKSQAVAFWCDPISGHATLYWYRQILGQGPELLVQFQDESVVDDSQLPKDRFSAERLKGVDSTLKIQPAELGDSAMYLCASSPAASNTGELFFGEGSRLTVL.